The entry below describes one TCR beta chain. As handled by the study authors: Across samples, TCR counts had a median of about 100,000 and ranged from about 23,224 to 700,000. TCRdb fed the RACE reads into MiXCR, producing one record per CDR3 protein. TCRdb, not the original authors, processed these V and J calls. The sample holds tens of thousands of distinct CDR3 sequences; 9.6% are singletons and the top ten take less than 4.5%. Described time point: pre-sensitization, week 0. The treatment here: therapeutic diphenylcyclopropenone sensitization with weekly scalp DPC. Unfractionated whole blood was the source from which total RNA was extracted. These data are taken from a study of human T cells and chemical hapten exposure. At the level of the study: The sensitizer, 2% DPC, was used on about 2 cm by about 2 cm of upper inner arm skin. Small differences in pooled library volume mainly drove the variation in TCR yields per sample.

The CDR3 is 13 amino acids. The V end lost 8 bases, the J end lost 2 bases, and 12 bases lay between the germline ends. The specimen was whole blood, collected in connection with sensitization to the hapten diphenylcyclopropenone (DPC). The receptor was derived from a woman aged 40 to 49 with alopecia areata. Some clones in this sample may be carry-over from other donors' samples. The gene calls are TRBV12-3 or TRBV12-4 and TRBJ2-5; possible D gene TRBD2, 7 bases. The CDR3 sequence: CASLAGAQETQYF. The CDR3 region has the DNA TGTGCCAGCCTTGCGGGGGCTCAAGAGACCCAGTACTTC.